Detailed here is one TCR beta chain. Its target is not known. Each cDNA molecule carried a unique molecular identifier. TCRdb passed the 5' RACE reads through MiXCR, listing each CDR3 protein once. The table records about 47,000 distinct CDR3 sequences, 11% of them present only once. Looked up from germline, CDR1 is LGHNA and CDR2 is YNFKEQ. J gave up 2 bases and V 4 bases, and 8 bases lay outside the gene matches. This CDR3 has 15 amino acids. This specimen belongs to a study of early T cells in non-severe SARS-CoV-2 infection. Regarding the study as a whole: Private and CD4 specificities were missed by VDJdb matching, skewed to anti-spike CD8.

Specimen: whole blood. The source of this sequence is an adult who was a healthcare worker with PCR-confirmed SARS-CoV-2 infection or an uninfected control (not recorded which). This chain connects TRBV4-2 to TRBJ2-7, with 7 bases matching TRBD2. CDR3 in amino acids: CASSLWKTSAYEQYF. The CDR3 nucleotides read TGTGCCAGCAGCCTCTGGAAAACTAGCGCCTACGAGCAGTACTTC.